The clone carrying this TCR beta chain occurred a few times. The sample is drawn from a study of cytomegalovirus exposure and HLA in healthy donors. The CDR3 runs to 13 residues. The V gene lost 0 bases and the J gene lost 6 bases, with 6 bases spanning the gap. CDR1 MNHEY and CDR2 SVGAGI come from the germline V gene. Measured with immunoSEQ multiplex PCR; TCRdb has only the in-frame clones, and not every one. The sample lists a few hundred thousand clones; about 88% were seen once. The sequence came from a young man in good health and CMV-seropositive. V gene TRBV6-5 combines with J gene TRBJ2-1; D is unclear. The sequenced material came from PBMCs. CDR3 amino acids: CASSYSLGNEQFF. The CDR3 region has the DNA TGTGCCAGCAGTTACTCTTTGGGCAATGAGCAGTTCTTC.